These 14 T cell receptor beta chains originate from one sample sequenced in a study of CD8+ T cells in alopecia areata. Isolated RNA was reverse transcribed into cDNA used as the sequencing template. Assay: immunoSEQ multiplex PCR; the TCRdb copy retains only in-frame clones and omits some. The sample records more than 150,000 clones, 45% to 55% being singletons. This material consisted of CD8+ T cells sorted from blood, taken at week 0. The receptors were gathered from a human donor with alopecia areata.

The V and J genes are TRBV5-1 and TRBJ1-1; D is ambiguous. This CDR3 is 15 amino acids long. Germline CDR1 and CDR2: SGHRS and YFSETQ. With 0 bases removed from V and 7 bases from J, the gap between germline ends came to 16 bases. The DNA of the CDR3 is TGCGCCAGCAGCTTGGCCGTGGGAGGGCTGGTTGAAGCTTTCTTT. It yields the protein CASSLAVGGLVEAFF.

The chain recombines TRBV2 with TRBJ2-5, with 7 bases aligning to TRBD1. Germline lookup yields CDR1 SNHLY and CDR2 FYNNEI. J lost 1 base, V lost 7 bases, and 6 bases had no gene match. The CDR3 consists of 14 residues. CDR3 DNA sequence: TGTGCCAGCACCTGGACAGGAATCCAAGAGACCCAGTACTTC. Translated, it gives CASTWTGIQETQYF.

V usage is TRBV5-6 and J usage is TRBJ2-1; 10 bases align to TRBD2. The germline CDR1 and CDR2 sequences are SGHDT and YYEEEE. The trim removed 0 bases at V and 6 bases at J, leaving 3 bases unmatched. This CDR3 is 15 amino acids long. The CDR3 nucleotides read TGTGCCAGCAGCTTGGGGCTAGCGGGGGTCAATGAGCAGTTCTTC. It translates to CASSLGLAGVNEQFF.

To note about this clone: It differs at one base from a far larger clone, so likely a read error. V gene TRBV9 combines with J gene TRBJ2-7; TRBD2 matches 11 bases. J lost 1 base, V lost 4 bases, and 7 bases had no gene match. The CDR3 sequence is 16 residues long. Germline CDR1 is SGDLS and CDR2 is YYNGEE. CDR3 sequence (DNA): TGTGCCAGCAGCTTGGGGGGGACTAGCGGATCCTACGAGCAGTACTTC. Translated: CASSLGGTSGSYEQYF.

The J gene is TRBJ1-2, the V gene TRBV30; D uncertain. Germline CDR1 reads GTSNPN; CDR2 reads SVGIG (reference sequence). V lost 2 bases, J lost 8 bases, and 9 bases lay in between. The CDR3 covers 11 residues. CDR3 in amino acids: CAWSPGEGYTF. In nucleotides, the CDR3 is TGTGCCTGGAGTCCCGGGGAAGGCTACACCTTC.

The chain recombines TRBV30 with TRBJ1-1, with D unclear. The CDR3 has 11 amino acids. V gave up 1 base and J gave up 6 bases, with 6 bases separating them. Germline CDR1 is GTSNPN and CDR2 is SVGIG (reference sequence). CDR3 protein: CAWSATSEAFF. In nucleotides, the CDR3 is TGTGCCTGGAGTGCAACGTCTGAAGCTTTCTTT.

The chain is built from TRBV29-1 and TRBJ2-7; D is unresolved. Trimming removed 5 bases from V and 6 bases from J, with 11 bases in between. CDR3 length: 11 residues. Germline V CDR1 and CDR2: SQVTM, ANQGSEA. CDR3 loop: CSVLFAGEQYF. CDR3 nucleotide sequence: TGCAGCGTTCTTTTTGCCGGCGAGCAGTACTTC.

The rearrangement joins TRBV7-2 to TRBJ2-2; 7 nucleotides line up with TRBD1. With 0 bases clipped from V and 14 bases from J, the junction kept 9 bases outside the gene matches. The CDR3 runs 14 residues. CDR1 and CDR2 (germline): SGHTA, FQGNSA. CDR3 region: CASSLALGTEILFF. CDR3 in DNA: TGTGCCAGCAGCTTAGCGCTCGGGACAGAGATACTGTTTTTT.

The chain has TRBV5-1 and TRBJ2-7, with 7 bases fitting TRBD1. V dropped 4 bases and J dropped 3; count of bases not matched to a gene: 7. Germline V lookup: CDR1 SGHRS, CDR2 YFSETQ. This CDR3 comprises 14 residues. CDR3 in DNA: TGCGCCAGCAGCAACCCCGCAGGGGGCTACGAGCAGTACTTC. Its protein product is CASSNPAGGYEQYF.

This chain joins TRBV15 and TRBJ2-1, with a possible D match to TRBD2 (6 bases). V shed 1 base and J shed 5 bases, with 15 bases lying between them. CDR3 length: 16 residues. Germline V gives CDR1 LNHNV, CDR2 YYDKDF (reference sequence). Here the CDR3 reads CATSRATPSGHNEQFF. For the CDR3, the DNA is TGTGCCACCAGCAGAGCCACCCCGAGCGGGCACAATGAGCAGTTCTTC.

The chain combines TRBV9 with TRBJ2-3; no reliable D call. CDR3 length: 14 amino acids. The germline V gene has CDR1 SGDLS and CDR2 YYNGEE. Trimming removed 2 bases from V and 1 base from J, with 8 bases in between. The CDR3: CASSVPVGTDTQYF. CDR3 bases: TGTGCCAGCAGCGTTCCCGTCGGCACAGATACGCAGTATTTT.

This chain links TRBV15 with TRBJ2-7, with a weak D call TRBD1 (6 bases). CDR1 and CDR2 (germline): LNHNV, YYDKDF (reference sequence). The CDR3 runs 16 residues. Trimming took off 5 bases at V and 0 bases at J, with 17 bases between the two ends. The CDR3: CATSSRSGTSSYEQYF. As DNA, the CDR3 is TGTGCCACCAGCTCGCGATCCGGGACATCCTCCTACGAGCAGTACTTC. The full variable domain, rest sourced from reference TRBV15 and TRBJ2-7, is DAMVIQNPRYQVTQFGKPVTLSCSQTLNHNVMYWYQQKSSQAPKLLFHYYDKDFNNEADTPDNFQSRRPNTSFCFLDIRSPGLGDTAMYLCATSSRSGTSSYEQYFGPGTRLTVT.

The gene calls are TRBV29-1 and TRBJ1-1; no reliable D call. V gave up 7 bases and J gave up 1 base, with 7 bases separating them. Germline CDR1 SQVTM, CDR2 ANQGSEA. This CDR3 has 11 amino acids. In nucleotides, the CDR3 is TGCAGCGAACTTAAGAACACTGAAGCTTTCTTT. This gives the protein CSELKNTEAFF.

The rearrangement links TRBV30 to TRBJ1-1; D ambiguous. V lost 2 bases and J lost 0, with 13 bases in between. CDR3 length: 15 residues. Germline V gene data show CDR1 as GTSNPN and CDR2 as SVGIG (reference sequence). The CDR3 reads CAWSWEGTLNTEAFF. The CDR3 coding sequence is TGTGCCTGGAGTTGGGAGGGAACCCTGAACACTGAAGCTTTCTTT.